This T cell receptor (beta chain) was identified during a study of shared clonotypes between healthy human individuals. Notes on the study in general: Sorted-subset sequencing, rarefaction showed, was incomplete despite large depth. Clonotype sharing among donors likely depends on sequencing depth.

Note on this clone: Its antigen is currently unknown.

Germline lookup yields CDR1 SGHDT and CDR2 YYEEEE. The CDR3 has 13 amino acids. Trimming took 7 bases from V and 2 from J, leaving 12 bases between them. TCRdb's table, derived via immunoSEQ multiplex PCR, lists solely in-frame clones and lacks some. Here the sample spans some 1 million clones, about 75% being singletons. Sequenced: memory CD4+ T cells sorted from blood. Sample subset: CD45RA-negative fraction. The chain combines TRBV5-6 with TRBJ1-1, with a possible D match to TRBD1 (6 bases). The origin of this receptor is a man in his late teens or twenties in good health. CDR3 region: CASLRGFNTEAFF. The CDR3 region has the DNA TGTGCCAGCCTAAGGGGGTTTAACACTGAAGCTTTCTTT.